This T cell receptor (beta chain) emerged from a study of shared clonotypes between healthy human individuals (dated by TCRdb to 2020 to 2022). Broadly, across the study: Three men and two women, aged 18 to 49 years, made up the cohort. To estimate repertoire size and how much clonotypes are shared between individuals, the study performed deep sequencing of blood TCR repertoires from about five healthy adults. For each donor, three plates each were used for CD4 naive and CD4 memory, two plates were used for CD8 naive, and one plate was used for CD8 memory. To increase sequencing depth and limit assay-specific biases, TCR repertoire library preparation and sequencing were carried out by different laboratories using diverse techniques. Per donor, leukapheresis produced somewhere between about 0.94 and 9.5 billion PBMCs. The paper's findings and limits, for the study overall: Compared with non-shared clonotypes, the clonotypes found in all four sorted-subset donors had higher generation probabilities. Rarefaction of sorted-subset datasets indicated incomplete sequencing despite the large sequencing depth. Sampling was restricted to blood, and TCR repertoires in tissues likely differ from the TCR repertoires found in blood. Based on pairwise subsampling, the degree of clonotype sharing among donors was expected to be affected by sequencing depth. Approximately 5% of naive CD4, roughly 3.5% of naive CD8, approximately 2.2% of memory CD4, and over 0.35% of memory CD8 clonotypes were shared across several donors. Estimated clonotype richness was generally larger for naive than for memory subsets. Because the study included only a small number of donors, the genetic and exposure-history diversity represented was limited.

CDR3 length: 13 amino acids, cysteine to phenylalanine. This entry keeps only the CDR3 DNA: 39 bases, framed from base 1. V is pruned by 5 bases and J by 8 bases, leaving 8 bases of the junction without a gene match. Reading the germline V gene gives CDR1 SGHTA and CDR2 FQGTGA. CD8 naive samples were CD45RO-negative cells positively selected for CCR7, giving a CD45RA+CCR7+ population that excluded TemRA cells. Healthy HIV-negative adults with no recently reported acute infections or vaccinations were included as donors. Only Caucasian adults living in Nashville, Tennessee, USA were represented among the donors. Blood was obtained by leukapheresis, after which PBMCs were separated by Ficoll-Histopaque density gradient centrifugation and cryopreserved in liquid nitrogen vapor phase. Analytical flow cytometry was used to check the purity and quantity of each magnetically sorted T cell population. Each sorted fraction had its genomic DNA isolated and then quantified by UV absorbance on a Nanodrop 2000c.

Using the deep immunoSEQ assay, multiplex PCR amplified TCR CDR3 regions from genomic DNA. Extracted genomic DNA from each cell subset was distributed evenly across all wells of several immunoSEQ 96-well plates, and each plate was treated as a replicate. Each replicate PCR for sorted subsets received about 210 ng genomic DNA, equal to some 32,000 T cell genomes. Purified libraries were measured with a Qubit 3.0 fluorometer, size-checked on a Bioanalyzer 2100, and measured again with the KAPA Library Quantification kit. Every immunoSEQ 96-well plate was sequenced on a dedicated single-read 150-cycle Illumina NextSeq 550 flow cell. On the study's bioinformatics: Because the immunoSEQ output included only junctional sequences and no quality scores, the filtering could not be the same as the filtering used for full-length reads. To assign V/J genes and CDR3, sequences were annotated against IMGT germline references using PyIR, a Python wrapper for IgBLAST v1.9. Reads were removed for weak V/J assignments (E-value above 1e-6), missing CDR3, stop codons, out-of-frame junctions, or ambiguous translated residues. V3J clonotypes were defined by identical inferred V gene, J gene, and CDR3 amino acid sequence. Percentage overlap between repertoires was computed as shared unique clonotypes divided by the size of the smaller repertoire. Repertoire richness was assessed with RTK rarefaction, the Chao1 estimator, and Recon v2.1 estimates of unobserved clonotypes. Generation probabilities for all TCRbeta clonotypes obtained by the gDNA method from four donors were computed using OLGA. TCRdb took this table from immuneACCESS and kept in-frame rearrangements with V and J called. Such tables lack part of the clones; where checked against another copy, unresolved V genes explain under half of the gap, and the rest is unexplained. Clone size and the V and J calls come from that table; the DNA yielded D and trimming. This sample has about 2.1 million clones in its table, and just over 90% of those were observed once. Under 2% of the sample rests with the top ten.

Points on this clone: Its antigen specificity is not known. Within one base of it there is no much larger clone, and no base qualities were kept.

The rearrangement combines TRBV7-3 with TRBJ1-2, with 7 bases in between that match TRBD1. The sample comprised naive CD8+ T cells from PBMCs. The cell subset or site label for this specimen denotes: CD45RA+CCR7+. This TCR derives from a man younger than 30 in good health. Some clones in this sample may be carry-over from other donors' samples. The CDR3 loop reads CASSRDREYGYTF. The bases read TGTGCCAGCAGCCGCGACAGGGAGTACGGCTACACCTTC.